The rows below give T cell receptor beta chains drawn from one sample of a study of PD-L1 blockade in urothelial cancer. Sequenced by immunoSEQ multiplex PCR; TCRdb stores in-frame clones only, minus some. Found here are around 47,000 clones, more than 75% of them singletons; the top ten hold 13%. The material sequenced was PBMCs, taken around atezolizumab (anti-PD-L1) treatment. Every receptor here comes from a man aged 55 to 70 with urothelial cancer. CDR3s include the opening cysteine and the closing phenylalanine or tryptophan. D genes are given only for firm matches. Some rows mark clone size as missing; the rest say once, few, many or name a class of expanded clone.

j_call: TRBJ2-3; clone_size: NA; v_call: TRBV29-1; d_call: NA; cdr3_aa: CSVETGSGDTQYF; cdr3_nt: TGCAGCGTTGAAACAGGTTCAGGAGATACGCAGTATTTT
j_call: TRBJ2-7; clone_size: NA; v_call: TRBV9; d_call: TRBD1; cdr3_aa: CASSAQGVAGRPSYEQYF; cdr3_nt: TGTGCCAGCAGCGCCCAGGGGGTAGCAGGACGCCCATCCTACGAGCAGTACTTC
j_call: TRBJ2-1; clone_size: NA; v_call: TRBV27; d_call: NA; cdr3_aa: CASSFGGMYNEQFF; cdr3_nt: TGTGCCAGCAGTTTCGGCGGGATGTACAATGAGCAGTTCTTC
j_call: TRBJ1-1; clone_size: NA; v_call: TRBV5-6; d_call: NA; cdr3_aa: CASSLMGREAFF; cdr3_nt: TGTGCCAGCAGCTTGATGGGGCGTGAAGCTTTCTTT
j_call: TRBJ2-3; clone_size: NA; v_call: TRBV4-1; d_call: TRBD2; cdr3_aa: CASSVGTTSTDTQYF; cdr3_nt: TGCGCCAGCAGCGTCGGGACTACTAGCACAGATACGCAGTATTTT
j_call: TRBJ2-5; clone_size: NA; v_call: TRBV29-1; d_call: NA; cdr3_aa: CSVVRGIRETQYF; cdr3_nt: TGCAGCGTCGTACGGGGAATCCGAGAGACCCAGTACTTC
j_call: TRBJ1-1; clone_size: NA; v_call: TRBV5-1; d_call: TRBD1; cdr3_aa: CASSLIRDSQAFF; cdr3_nt: TGCGCCAGCAGCTTGATCCGGGACAGCCAAGCTTTCTTT
j_call: TRBJ1-5; clone_size: NA; v_call: TRBV18; d_call: TRBD1; cdr3_aa: CASSLNWGTGSNQPQHF; cdr3_nt: TGTGCCAGCTCACTAAACTGGGGGACAGGTTCAAATCAGCCCCAGCATTTT
j_call: TRBJ1-4; clone_size: NA; v_call: TRBV4-3; d_call: NA; cdr3_aa: CASSYQGTNEKLFF; cdr3_nt: TGCGCCAGCAGTTATCAGGGGACTAATGAAAAACTGTTTTTT
j_call: TRBJ2-2; clone_size: NA; v_call: TRBV11-2; d_call: TRBD2; cdr3_aa: CASFSGLASGELFF; cdr3_nt: TGTGCCAGCTTTTCGGGACTAGCATCCGGGGAGCTGTTTTTT
j_call: TRBJ2-5; clone_size: NA; v_call: TRBV4-1; d_call: NA; cdr3_aa: CASSQDSGFQETQYF; cdr3_nt: TGCGCCAGCAGCCAAGATAGTGGTTTCCAAGAGACCCAGTACTTC
j_call: TRBJ1-2; clone_size: NA; v_call: TRBV10-3; d_call: NA; cdr3_aa: CAISEPGRGIGGYTF; cdr3_nt: TGTGCCATCAGTGAGCCAGGGCGGGGGATCGGGGGCTACACCTTC
j_call: TRBJ2-3; clone_size: NA; v_call: TRBV5-1; d_call: NA; cdr3_aa: CASSLDGIRTDTQYF; cdr3_nt: TGCGCCAGCAGCTTGGATGGTATCCGGACAGATACGCAGTATTTT
j_call: TRBJ1-5; clone_size: NA; v_call: TRBV6-6; d_call: NA; cdr3_aa: CASSYQTGPRGQPQHF; cdr3_nt: TGTGCCAGCAGTTACCAGACAGGTCCTCGGGGTCAGCCCCAGCATTTT
j_call: TRBJ1-5; clone_size: NA; v_call: TRBV6-5; d_call: NA; cdr3_aa: CASSPGETGRQPQHF; cdr3_nt: TGTGCCAGCAGCCCCGGCGAGACAGGCCGTCAGCCCCAGCATTTT
j_call: TRBJ2-6; clone_size: NA; v_call: TRBV27; d_call: TRBD1; cdr3_aa: CASSPPGQSLSGANVLTF; cdr3_nt: TGTGCCAGCAGTCCTCCGGGACAGAGTCTCTCTGGGGCCAACGTCCTGACTTTC
j_call: TRBJ2-1; clone_size: NA; v_call: TRBV19; d_call: NA; cdr3_aa: CASSIREEQFF; cdr3_nt: TGTGCCAGTAGTATAAGAGAGGAGCAGTTCTTC
j_call: TRBJ2-1; clone_size: NA; v_call: TRBV27; d_call: TRBD2; cdr3_aa: CASSGRREGSYNEQFF; cdr3_nt: TGTGCCAGCAGTGGTCGGCGGGAGGGCTCCTACAATGAGCAGTTCTTC
j_call: TRBJ1-1; clone_size: NA; v_call: TRBV14; d_call: TRBD1; cdr3_aa: CASSSRDRWLNTEAFF; cdr3_nt: TGTGCCAGCAGCTCCCGGGACAGGTGGTTGAACACTGAAGCTTTCTTT
j_call: TRBJ1-1; clone_size: NA; v_call: TRBV5-1; d_call: TRBD1; cdr3_aa: CASSLTDRGKAFF; cdr3_nt: TGCGCCAGCAGCTTAACGGACAGGGGGAAAGCTTTCTTT
j_call: TRBJ1-4; clone_size: NA; v_call: TRBV28; d_call: TRBD1; cdr3_aa: CASSGKLDRGRWVDGKLFF; cdr3_nt: TGTGCCAGCAGCGGAAAACTGGACAGGGGGCGCTGGGTTGACGGAAAACTGTTTTTT
j_call: TRBJ2-1; clone_size: NA; v_call: TRBV10-2; d_call: TRBD1; cdr3_aa: CASRTTGGIYNEQFF; cdr3_nt: TGCGCCAGCAGGACCACAGGGGGCATCTACAATGAGCAGTTCTTC
j_call: TRBJ1-2; clone_size: NA; v_call: TRBV27; d_call: TRBD1; cdr3_aa: CASSIQGTGGLGYTF; cdr3_nt: TGTGCCAGCAGTATCCAGGGGACAGGGGGGCTTGGCTACACCTTC
j_call: TRBJ2-3; clone_size: few; v_call: TRBV10-3; d_call: TRBD1; cdr3_aa: CATWTGGGVTDTQYF; cdr3_nt: TGTGCCACCTGGACAGGGGGCGGGGTAACAGATACGCAGTATTTT
j_call: TRBJ2-7; clone_size: NA; v_call: TRBV6-1; d_call: NA; cdr3_aa: CASSPLTKTYEQYF; cdr3_nt: TGTGCCAGCAGTCCGCTGACTAAAACCTACGAGCAGTACTTC
j_call: TRBJ2-5; clone_size: NA; v_call: TRBV10-3; d_call: NA; cdr3_aa: CAISQGETQYF; cdr3_nt: TGTGCCATCAGCCAGGGAGAGACCCAGTACTTC
j_call: TRBJ1-5; clone_size: once; v_call: TRBV6-1; d_call: NA; cdr3_aa: CASSEARMIWAQPQHF; cdr3_nt: TGTGCCAGCAGTGAAGCCCGGATGATTTGGGCTCAGCCCCAGCATTTT
j_call: TRBJ2-3; clone_size: NA; v_call: TRBV29-1; d_call: TRBD2; cdr3_aa: CSVEAGGGTDTQYF; cdr3_nt: TGCAGCGTAGAAGCGGGGGGGGGCACAGATACGCAGTATTTT
j_call: TRBJ2-7; clone_size: NA; v_call: TRBV7-2; d_call: TRBD1; cdr3_aa: CASSLETGNEQYF; cdr3_nt: TGTGCCAGCAGCTTAGAGACAGGGAACGAGCAGTACTTC
j_call: TRBJ2-3; clone_size: many; v_call: TRBV28; d_call: TRBD2; cdr3_aa: CASTGTSGGAGTDTQYF; cdr3_nt: TGTGCCAGCACCGGGACTAGCGGGGGGGCGGGCACAGATACGCAGTATTTT
j_call: TRBJ2-1; clone_size: NA; v_call: TRBV4-2; d_call: NA; cdr3_aa: CASSQGLGGGRGNEQFF; cdr3_nt: TGTGCCAGCAGCCAAGGGCTGGGGGGGGGCCGGGGCAATGAGCAGTTCTTC
j_call: TRBJ2-1; clone_size: once; v_call: TRBV4-1; d_call: TRBD1; cdr3_aa: CASSQPGQGFNEQFF; cdr3_nt: TGCGCCAGCAGCCAACCGGGACAGGGCTTCAATGAGCAGTTCTTC
j_call: TRBJ2-7; clone_size: NA; v_call: TRBV10-2; d_call: TRBD1; cdr3_aa: CASSGTGGYEQYF; cdr3_nt: TGCGCCAGCAGCGGGACAGGTGGCTACGAGCAGTACTTC
j_call: TRBJ1-1; clone_size: NA; v_call: TRBV30; d_call: NA; cdr3_aa: CAWSDRFTEAFF; cdr3_nt: TGTGCCTGGAGTGACCGGTTCACTGAAGCTTTCTTT
j_call: TRBJ2-5; clone_size: once; v_call: TRBV2; d_call: NA; cdr3_aa: CASSDPGSQETQYF; cdr3_nt: TGTGCCAGCAGTGACCCAGGGTCCCAAGAGACCCAGTACTTC